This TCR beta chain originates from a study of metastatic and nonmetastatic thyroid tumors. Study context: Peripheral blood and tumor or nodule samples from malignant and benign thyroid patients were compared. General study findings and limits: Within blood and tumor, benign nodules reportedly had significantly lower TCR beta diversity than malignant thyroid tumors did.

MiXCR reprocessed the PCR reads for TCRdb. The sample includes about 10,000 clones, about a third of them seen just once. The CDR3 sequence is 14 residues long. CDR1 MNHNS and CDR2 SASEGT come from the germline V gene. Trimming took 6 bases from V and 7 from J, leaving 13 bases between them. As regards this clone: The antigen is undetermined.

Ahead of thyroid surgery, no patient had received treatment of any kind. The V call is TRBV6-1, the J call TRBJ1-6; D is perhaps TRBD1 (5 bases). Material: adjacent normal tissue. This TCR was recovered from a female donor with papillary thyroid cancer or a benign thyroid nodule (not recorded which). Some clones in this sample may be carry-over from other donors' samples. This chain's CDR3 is CASSPGTTNSPLHF. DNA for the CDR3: TGTGCCAGCAGCCCCGGGACGACGAATTCACCCCTCCACTTT.